The 29 T cell receptor beta chains given below trace back to one sample, sequenced in a study of OX40 agonist ivuxolimab in advanced cancers. Profiled with immunoSEQ multiplex PCR; TCRdb holds only in-frame clones, not every one. Of roughly 19,000 clones listed, around 80% are singletons. Sequences were derived from CD4+ or CD8+ T cells sorted from blood, sampled in a trial of the OX40 agonist ivuxolimab. The receptors were sampled from an adult with an advanced solid tumor such as melanoma, head and neck, liver or kidney cancer.

The rearrangement joins TRBV29-1 to TRBJ2-7; unclear D gene. Germline CDR1 reads SQVTM; CDR2 reads ANQGSEA. V shed 6 bases and J shed 6 bases, with 12 bases lying between them. The CDR3 has 11 residues. This CDR3 reads CSVELVGEQYF. CDR3 DNA sequence: TGCAGCGTCGAGTTGGTGGGCGAGCAGTACTTC.

The chain recombines TRBV28 with TRBJ2-3, with 9 positions matching TRBD2. J lost 2 bases, V lost 3 bases, and 24 bases had no gene match. The CDR3 covers 22 residues. CDR1 and CDR2 from the germline V gene are MDHEN and SYDVKM. In DNA, the CDR3 is TGTGCCAGCAGTTTCAGGGCGATCGGGGGACTAGCTTCGGTGGCCGTCACAGATACGCAGTATTTT. Its protein is CASSFRAIGGLASVAVTDTQYF.

Here the CDR3 DNA reads TGTGCCAGCAGCGACAACCGGGACAGAGGATACTATGGCTACACCTTC. As protein: CASSDNRDRGYYGYTF. The V call is TRBV9, the J call TRBJ1-2; TRBD1 aligns across 7 bases. The V gene's germline CDR1 is SGDLS and CDR2 YYNGEE. This CDR3 is built from 16 residues. The J segment lost 3 bases and the V segment lost 3 bases, leaving 11 bases of the junction unmatched.

J is TRBJ1-4 and V is TRBV7-9; D ambiguous. This CDR3 is built from 15 residues. Looked up from germline, CDR1 is SEHNR and CDR2 is FQNEAQ (reference sequence). V was clipped by 5 bases and J by 1 base, with 11 bases between them. CDR3 protein: CASSIYGVTNEKLFF. CDR3 sequence (DNA): TGTGCCAGCAGCATTTATGGGGTAACTAATGAAAAACTGTTTTTT.

The J gene is TRBJ2-5, the V gene TRBV28, with TRBD2 matching over 14 bases. This CDR3 region has 15 residues. Germline loops: CDR1 MDHEN, CDR2 SYDVKM. With 4 bases clipped from V and 11 bases from J, the junction kept 9 bases outside the gene matches. The CDR3 DNA reads TGTGCCAGCAGTTCAGGACTAGCGGGAGGAGAAGAGCAGTACTTC. It specifies CASSSGLAGGEEQYF.

This clone was detected only once. The chain uses TRBV11-2 and TRBJ2-1; possibly TRBD2 for D (6 bases). Trimming took off 4 bases at V and 6 bases at J, with 16 bases between the two ends. The CDR3 runs to 15 residues. Germline V gene lookup returns CDR1 SGHAT and CDR2 FQNNGV. The CDR3: CASSSTAGGPNEQFF. CDR3 nucleotides: TGTGCCAGCAGCTCTACCGCCGGGGGTCCCAATGAGCAGTTCTTC.

The V gene is TRBV10-3, the J gene TRBJ1-2; perhaps TRBD1 as D (5 bases). Deletions cut 1 base from V and 4 bases from J, with 13 bases between. Germline V CDR1 and CDR2: ENHRY, SYGVKD. This CDR3 contains 15 residues. The chain's CDR3 is CAISEFGGTGYGYTF. In DNA form, the CDR3 reads TGTGCCATCAGTGAGTTCGGAGGGACCGGCTATGGCTACACCTTC.

This sequence joins TRBV11-2 and TRBJ2-1, with 8 bases that match TRBD1. V lost 3 bases, J lost 7 bases, and 2 bases stayed unmatched. From germline, CDR1 is SGHAT and CDR2 FQNNGV. This CDR3 has 13 amino acids. This CDR3 is CASSFWTGNEQFF. For the CDR3, the DNA is TGTGCCAGCAGCTTTTGGACAGGGAATGAGCAGTTCTTC.

The chain is built from TRBV19 and TRBJ1-1; D is uncertain. V dropped 4 bases and J dropped 7 bases, with 13 bases sitting between them. The CDR3 sequence is 13 residues long. Germline CDR1 LNHDA, CDR2 SQIVND (reference sequence). CDR3 nucleotide sequence: TGTGCCAGTAGTAGGACGGCACGCTATGAAGCTTTCTTT. Translated: CASSRTARYEAFF.

The table lists this clone with a count of one. The chain has TRBV18 and TRBJ1-2; 9 bases align to TRBD1. Per the germline V gene, CDR1 is KGHSH and CDR2 is LQKENI. CDR3 length: 14 residues. The J segment lost 5 bases and the V segment lost 3 bases, leaving 4 bases of the junction unmatched. CDR3 bases: TGTGCCAGCTCACCCGGGGACAGGGCTTATGGCTACACCTTC. Protein product: CASSPGDRAYGYTF. The full variable domain, in which reference TRBV18 and TRBJ1-2 provide the parts outside the CDR3, is NAGVMQNPRHLVRRRGQEARLRCSPMKGHSHVYWYRQLPEEGLKFMVYLQKENIIDESGMPKERFSAEFPKEGPSILRIQQVVRGDSAAYFCASSPGDRAYGYTFGSGTRLTVV.

This rearrangement joins TRBV5-8 to TRBJ1-5, with D possibly TRBD1 on 5 matching bases. Germline CDR1 reads SGHTS; CDR2 reads YDEGEE. V shed 4 bases and J shed 5 bases, with 13 bases lying between them. This CDR3 has 14 residues. CDR3 nucleotides: TGTGCCAGCAGCCTGGGGGGGACCCATCAGCCCCAGCATTTT. It codes for CASSLGGTHQPQHF.

The gene calls are TRBV7-2 and TRBJ1-3; 7 nucleotides match TRBD1. The V gene end was trimmed by 1 base and the J gene end by 2 bases; junction bases not matched to a gene: 5. There are 16 residues in the CDR3. Germline V gives CDR1 SGHTA, CDR2 FQGNSA. CDR3 loop: CASSLVRQGAGNTIYF. The CDR3 DNA follows: TGTGCCAGCAGCTTAGTAAGGCAGGGGGCTGGAAACACCATATATTTT. Variable domain in full (rest from reference TRBV7-2 and TRBJ1-3): GAGVSQSPSNKVTEKGKDVELRCDPISGHTALYWYRQSLGQGLEFLIYFQGNSAPDKSGLPSDRFSAERTGGSVSTLTIQRTQQEDSAVYLCASSLVRQGAGNTIYFGEGSWLTVV.

J is TRBJ2-1 and V is TRBV9; 10 positions agree with TRBD2. The CDR3 is 15 amino acids. Germline CDR1 and CDR2: SGDLS and YYNGEE. J was trimmed by 4 bases and V by 1 base; bases with no gene match: 2. CDR3: CASSVWTSGYNEQFF. CDR3 bases: TGTGCCAGCAGCGTATGGACTAGCGGTTACAATGAGCAGTTCTTC.

V and J are TRBV7-8 and TRBJ2-3; no reliable D call. The CDR3 extends over 17 amino acids. V lost 0 bases and J 3 bases, leaving 16 bases between the germline ends. Germline values: CDR1 SGHVS, CDR2 FQNEAQ. CDR3 residues: CASSLASLDWRTDTQYF. For the CDR3, the DNA is TGTGCCAGCAGCTTAGCCTCCCTCGACTGGAGAACAGATACGCAGTATTTT. Based on the CDR3 plus reference TRBV7-8 and TRBJ2-3, the full variable domain is GAGVSQSPRYKVAKRGQDVALRCDPISGHVSLFWYQQALGQGPEFLTYFQNEAQLDKSGLPSDRFFAERPEGSVSTLKIQRTQQEDSAVYLCASSLASLDWRTDTQYFGPGTRLTVL.

This clone showed up just a few times. V usage is TRBV15 and J usage is TRBJ2-2; D might be TRBD1 (6 bases). The CDR3 is made up of 14 amino acids. The germline V and J ends were trimmed by 3 bases and 4 bases, with 9 bases remaining between them. CDR1 is LNHNV, CDR2 YYDKDF, per germline (reference sequence). The chain's CDR3 is CATSSIRGTGELFF. CDR3 DNA: TGTGCCACCAGCAGCATCAGGGGCACCGGGGAGCTGTTTTTT.

The sample holds a few counts of this clone. V gene TRBV19 combines with J gene TRBJ1-1, with D unresolved. V was shortened by 9 bases and J by 0 bases, with 11 bases between the two germline ends. This CDR3 comprises 13 residues. Germline V gene sequence: CDR1 LNHDA, CDR2 SQIVND (reference sequence). In DNA form, the CDR3 reads TGTGCCAGCCCATCGATAGTGAACACTGAAGCTTTCTTT. Translated, it gives CASPSIVNTEAFF.

This clone was found once. This sequence joins TRBV15 and TRBJ2-7, with D possibly called TRBD1 or TRBD2 (5 bases each). Germline assignment: CDR1 LNHNV and CDR2 YYDKDF (reference sequence). This CDR3 comprises 12 residues. Trimming cost V 8 bases and J 2 bases, with 10 bases left between them. CDR3 sequence reads: CATGTETYEQYF. The CDR3 DNA reads TGTGCCACCGGGACGGAGACCTACGAGCAGTACTTC.

This clone was seen only a few times. The chain combines TRBV4-3 with TRBJ2-3; perhaps TRBD1 as D (6 bases). V lost 2 bases, J lost 1 base, and 13 bases lay in between. The CDR3 totals 16 residues. The V gene's germline CDR1 is LGHNA and CDR2 YSLEER. The CDR3 region has the DNA TGCGCCAGCAGCCAATTTGCGTACAGGGGCACAGATACGCAGTATTTT. It is translated as CASSQFAYRGTDTQYF.

Regarding this clone: Additional DNA sequences in this sample encode the identical CDR3. The chain carries TRBV6-5 and TRBJ2-1; D not resolved. Germline loops: CDR1 MNHEY, CDR2 SVGAGI. Trimming removed 2 bases at V and 4 bases at J, with 12 bases between. This CDR3 is 15 amino acids long. The CDR3: CASSYRPVSYNEQFF. CDR3 in DNA: TGTGCCAGCAGTTACCGCCCGGTCTCGTACAATGAGCAGTTCTTC.

This chain joins TRBV19 and TRBJ2-1, with TRBD1 matching 7 bases. The CDR3 length is 14 residues. Germline CDR1 and CDR2: LNHDA and SQIVND (reference sequence). J lost 2 bases, V lost 3 bases, and 1 base had no gene match. The CDR3 nucleotides read TGTGCCAGTAGTATGACAGGGACCTACAATGAGCAGTTCTTC. As protein: CASSMTGTYNEQFF.

The chain has TRBV6-4 and TRBJ2-5, with 12 bases lining up with TRBD1. The CDR3 covers 15 residues. In germline, CDR1 is MRHNA, CDR2 SNTAGT. The V segment lost 6 bases and the J segment 5 bases; nucleotides outside the gene matches: 7. CDR3: CASSEGTGGVETQYF. The CDR3 DNA reads as TGTGCCAGCAGCGAAGGGACAGGGGGCGTGGAGACCCAGTACTTC.

V usage is TRBV13 and J usage is TRBJ2-5, with D possibly TRBD2 on 6 matching bases. The J call may be wrong; the DNA end is better matched by TRBJ2-7. The CDR3 loop spans 15 amino acids. Germline V gene lookup returns CDR1 PRHDT and CDR2 FYEKMQ (reference sequence). The CDR3 reads CASSPRGQGSYEQYF. DNA for the CDR3: TGTGCCAGCAGCCCGCGGGGCCAGGGTTCCTACGAGCAGTACTTC.

V usage is TRBV7-9 and J usage is TRBJ1-4; D call uncertain. Germline V gene data show CDR1 as SEHNR and CDR2 as FQNEAQ (reference sequence). The CDR3 runs 16 residues. With 2 bases removed from V and 0 bases from J, the gap between germline ends came to 10 bases. The CDR3 region is CASSLPYSATNEKLFF. The CDR3 region has the DNA TGTGCCAGCAGCTTACCTTACAGTGCAACTAATGAAAAACTGTTTTTT.

The V call is TRBV5-1, the J call TRBJ1-2; 8 nucleotides align to TRBD1. Trimming took 0 bases from V and 5 from J; bases not matched to a gene: 6. The CDR3 totals 15 residues. CDR1 and CDR2 from the germline V gene are SGHRS and YFSETQ. Written as DNA, the CDR3 is TGCGCCAGCAGCTTGGAAGCAGGGGGCGTGTATGGCTACACCTTC. Its protein is CASSLEAGGVYGYTF.

V usage is TRBV10-3 and J usage is TRBJ2-1; D uncertain. Trimming pared 3 bases from V and 5 bases from J, leaving 5 bases between. The CDR3 runs 12 residues. Germline V gene lookup returns CDR1 ENHRY and CDR2 SYGVKD. CDR3 sequence: CAISDGNNEQFF. The CDR3 nucleotides read TGTGCCATCAGTGATGGGAACAATGAGCAGTTCTTC.

The V call is TRBV10-3, the J call TRBJ2-1, with no clear D. The V gene's germline CDR1 is ENHRY and CDR2 SYGVKD. This CDR3 contains 13 residues. The V end lost 4 bases, the J end lost 7 bases, and 11 bases lay between the germline ends. The CDR3 loop reads CAISGVVGNEQFF. The CDR3 DNA reads TGTGCCATCAGTGGGGTAGTCGGTAATGAGCAGTTCTTC.

The chain recombines TRBV5-4 with TRBJ2-6, with a weak D call TRBD1 (6 bases). Trimming stripped 2 bases from V and 2 bases from J, with 11 bases between. Germline-derived CDR1 and CDR2 are SGHNT and YYREEE (reference sequence). CDR3 length: 16 amino acids. In DNA form, the CDR3 reads TGTGCCAGCAGCTTAGAGCCAGGGGCTGGGGCCAACGTCCTGACTTTC. Translation gives CASSLEPGAGANVLTF.

This clone turned up a few times. This chain uses TRBV6-1 with TRBJ1-2; 8 positions agree with TRBD1. Trimming at V came to 4 bases and at J to 0 bases, leaving 10 bases not matched to a gene. CDR1 and CDR2 (germline): MNHNS, SASEGT. The CDR3 is 17 amino acids. For the CDR3, the DNA is TGTGCCAGCAGTGTGACAGGGGTCACAACAGCTAACTATGGCTACACCTTC. Amino acid sequence: CASSVTGVTTANYGYTF.

The DNA of the CDR3 is TGTGCCAGCAGCTTGGGACCGCTCTCTGGAAACACCATATATTTT. This translates into CASSLGPLSGNTIYF. This chain joins TRBV5-4 and TRBJ1-3; D unresolved. The V end lost 0 bases, the J end lost 0 bases, and 7 bases lay between the germline ends. Germline-derived CDR1 and CDR2 are SGHNT and YYREEE (reference sequence). There are 15 residues in the CDR3.